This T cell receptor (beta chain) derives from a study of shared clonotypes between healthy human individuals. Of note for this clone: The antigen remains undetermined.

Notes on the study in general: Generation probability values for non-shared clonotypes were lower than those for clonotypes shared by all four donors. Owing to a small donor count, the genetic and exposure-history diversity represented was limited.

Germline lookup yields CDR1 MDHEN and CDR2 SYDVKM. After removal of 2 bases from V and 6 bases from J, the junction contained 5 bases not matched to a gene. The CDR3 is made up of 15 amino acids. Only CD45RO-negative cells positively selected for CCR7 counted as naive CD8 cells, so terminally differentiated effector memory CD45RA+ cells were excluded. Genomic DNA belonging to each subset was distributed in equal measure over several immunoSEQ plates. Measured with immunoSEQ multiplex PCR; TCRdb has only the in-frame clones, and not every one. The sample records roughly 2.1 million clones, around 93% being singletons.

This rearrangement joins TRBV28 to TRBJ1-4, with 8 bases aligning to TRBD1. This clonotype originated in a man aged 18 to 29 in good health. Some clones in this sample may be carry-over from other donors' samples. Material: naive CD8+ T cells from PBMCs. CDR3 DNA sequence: TGTGCCAGCAGTTTAGATACAGGGGGACATGAAAAACTGTTTTTT. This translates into CASSLDTGGHEKLFF. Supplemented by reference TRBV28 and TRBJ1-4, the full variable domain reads DVKVTQSSRYLVKRTGEKVFLECVQDMDHENMFWYRQDPGLGLRLIYFSYDVKMKEKGDIPEGYSVSREKKERFSLILESASTNQTSMYLCASSLDTGGHEKLFFGSGTQLSVL.